The rows below give T cell receptor beta chains drawn from one sample of a study of T-cell reconstitution after alpha-beta-depleted transplantation in children. In TCRdb, the PCR reads were re-called with MiXCR into one record per CDR3 protein. The sample yields hundreds of thousands of distinct CDR3 sequences, over 10% seen once. The material was PBMCs, mostly from graft donor cells, obtained 360 days after TCRalphabeta/CD19-depleted stem cell transplant. The receptor source for this set is a male patient between 10 and 17 years old who had a stem cell transplant for acute myeloid leukemia, so the T cells may come from the graft donor. CDR3s include the opening cysteine and the closing phenylalanine or tryptophan. A D gene is named only where the DNA matches it firmly. The listing skips clone size in some rows; elsewhere it reads once, few, many or a size class.

d_call j_call clone_size v_call cdr3_nt cdr3_aa
. TRBJ1-1 . TRBV12-3/TRBV12-4 TGTGCCAGCAGTCTTCGAGGGGTCCGGGTTGAAGCTTTCTTT CASSLRGVRVEAFF
. TRBJ2-1 few TRBV7-9 TGTGCCAGCAGCAATAGCGGCCCCTCCTACAATGAGCAGTTCTTC CASSNSGPSYNEQFF
TRBD2 TRBJ2-3 many TRBV5-5 TGTGCCAGCAGCAGCCTAGCGGGAGACGGCACAGATACGCAGTATTTT CASSSLAGDGTDTQYF
TRBD2 TRBJ2-3 few TRBV7-2 TGTGCCAGCAGCTTACTTACTAGCGGGATAAGCACAGATACGCAGTATTTT CASSLLTSGISTDTQYF
TRBD2 TRBJ2-7 . TRBV12-3/TRBV12-4 TGTGCCAGCAGGCTTAGCGGGAGGGGACACGAGCAGTACTTC CASRLSGRGHEQYF
. TRBJ2-1 many TRBV7-6 TGTGCCAGCAGCGCTGAACCGAAGAGCTCCTACAATGAGCAGTTCTTC CASSAEPKSSYNEQFF
. TRBJ2-2 few TRBV15 TGTGCCACCAGCAGAGATCGCATTGGGGAGCTGTTTTTT CATSRDRIGELFF
TRBD2 TRBJ2-5 few TRBV7-2 TGTGCCAGCAGCTTAGTAAGGCGGGAGGGCCGGGTAGAGACCCAGTACTTC CASSLVRREGRVETQYF
TRBD2 TRBJ2-1 . TRBV15 TGTGCCACCAGCAGATTGGGACTAGCGGAGGACAATGAGCAGTTCTTC CATSRLGLAEDNEQFF
. TRBJ2-1 many TRBV29-1 TGCAGCGTTGTTCTCCACAATGAGCAGTTCTTC CSVVLHNEQFF
. TRBJ2-2 many TRBV29-1 TGCAGCGTTGTTAGGGCTCAGGAGCTGTTTTTT CSVVRAQELFF
. TRBJ2-3 . TRBV12-3/TRBV12-4 TGTGCCAGCAGTTCCCGGTTGGGCTTGGAAAGCACAGATACGCAGTATTTT CASSSRLGLESTDTQYF
. TRBJ2-1 few TRBV29-1 TGCAGCCCCTCCAGGGACCCCAATGAGCAGTTCTTC CSPSRDPNEQFF
. TRBJ2-5 . TRBV13 TGTGCCAGCAGCCTTGCGGATGAGACGGAGACCCAGTACTTC CASSLADETETQYF
. TRBJ2-5 . TRBV13 TGTGCCAGCAGCGGAAGGCGACTTTCGCCGGAGACCCAGTACTTC CASSGRRLSPETQYF
TRBD1 TRBJ2-5 . TRBV11-3 TGTGCCGCCAGCCGGACGGGACAGAGACAAGAGACCCAGTACTTC CAASRTGQRQETQYF
TRBD2 TRBJ2-7 many TRBV4-2 TGTGCCAGCAGCCCGTCAGGTAGGGAGGGCGAGCAGTACTTC CASSPSGREGEQYF
. TRBJ2-1 few TRBV29-1 TGCAGCGGCCAAATGGTCGGCAATGAGCAGTTCTTC CSGQMVGNEQFF
. TRBJ2-4 . TRBV4-3 TGCGCCAGCAGCCAAGTGTGGGAAGAAGGCAAAAACATTCAGTACTTC CASSQVWEEGKNIQYF
TRBD2 TRBJ2-5 . TRBV3-1 TGTGCCAGCAGGGTTACTAGCGGGATGGAGACCCAGTACTTC CASRVTSGMETQYF
TRBD2 TRBJ2-1 few TRBV9 TGTGCCAGCAGCGTAGGCGGGAGTCTCTACAATGAGCAGTTCTTC CASSVGGSLYNEQFF
TRBD2 TRBJ2-1 . TRBV27 TGTGCCAGCACCCTGGCGGGAGGTTACAATGAGCAGTTCTTC CASTLAGGYNEQFF
TRBD2 TRBJ2-7 few TRBV2 TGTGCCTGGGGACTAGCAAGCTCCTACGAGCAGTACTTC CAWGLASSYEQYF
TRBD1 TRBJ2-7 many TRBV10-3 TGTGCCATCGGGACAGGGGCCTACGAGCAGTACTTC CAIGTGAYEQYF
. TRBJ2-7 many TRBV7-6 TGTGCCAGCAGCTTAGGGGCAGGGGGGTCCTACGAGCAGTACTTC CASSLGAGGSYEQYF
TRBD2 TRBJ2-1 . TRBV27 TGTGCCAGCAGCCCTGGGACTAGCGGGGCCAATGAGCAGTTCTTC CASSPGTSGANEQFF
. TRBJ2-5 few TRBV20-1 TGCAGTGCCCTCGGGGAACGGGAGACCCAGTACTTC CSALGERETQYF
TRBD1 TRBJ2-1 . TRBV7-9 TGTGCCAGCAGCTTTTGGACAGGGACTTACAATGAGCAGTTCTTC CASSFWTGTYNEQFF
TRBD1 TRBJ2-7 once TRBV19 TGTGCCAGTAGTAAGGATGCCGGGACAGGGCGGCACGAGCAGTACTTC CASSKDAGTGRHEQYF
TRBD2 TRBJ2-4 many TRBV5-6 TGTGCCAGCAGCTACCGTACTAGCGGCAGAGCCAAAAACATTCAGTACTTC CASSYRTSGRAKNIQYF
. TRBJ2-7 few TRBV6-2/TRBV6-3 TGTGCCAGCAGCCCAGGGGGGAATGGCGAGCAGTACTTC CASSPGGNGEQYF
TRBD2 TRBJ2-2 few TRBV7-2 TGTGCCAGCAGCTTAAAAGCGGGAGTGACCGGGGAGCTGTTTTTT CASSLKAGVTGELFF
. TRBJ1-2 few TRBV28 TGTGCCAGCAGTGTAGACCCTGGCCGAGGAGGTAGCTACACCTTC CASSVDPGRGGSYTF
. TRBJ2-1 many TRBV4-3 TGCGCCAGCAGCCAAGGGCTGAATGAGCAGTTCTTC CASSQGLNEQFF
. TRBJ2-3 few TRBV5-6 TGTGCCAGCAGCTTGAGAAGGCAGGCAGGGTCTCCCCTGAGCACAGATACGCAGTATTTT CASSLRRQAGSPLSTDTQYF
. TRBJ2-3 few TRBV10-2 TGCGCCAGCAGCCTCGGAGGGCCTGGGACAGATACGCAGTATTTT CASSLGGPGTDTQYF
TRBD2 TRBJ2-1 many TRBV7-2 TGTGCCAGCAGCTTAGTGAGTAGCGGGGGATACAATGAGCAGTTCTTC CASSLVSSGGYNEQFF
. TRBJ2-1 . TRBV27 TGTGCCAGTTATACTAGGACCACGGCCAATGAGCAGTTCTTC CASYTRTTANEQFF
. TRBJ1-1 few TRBV28 TGTGCCAGCAGTTTACCGACTGGGGGTCGGACTGAAGCTTTCTTT CASSLPTGGRTEAFF
TRBD2 TRBJ2-5 . TRBV28 TGTGCCAGCAGACTTCTCTACTGGCGGGGGGTGAGGGGAGAGACCCAGTACTTC CASRLLYWRGVRGETQYF
TRBD2 TRBJ2-7 . TRBV4-1 TGCGCCAGCAGCCAAGCAGCGGGAGGGGGCGACGAGCAGTACTTC CASSQAAGGGDEQYF
TRBD2 TRBJ2-1 once TRBV20-1 TGCAGTGCTAGAGAGTGGACTAGCGGGAGCAATGAGCAGTTCTTC CSAREWTSGSNEQFF
TRBD2 TRBJ2-3 . TRBV12-3/TRBV12-4 TGTGCCAGCAGTTTCGGGAGGGGAAGCACAGATACGCAGTATTTT CASSFGRGSTDTQYF
. TRBJ2-3 few TRBV10-3 TGTGCCATCAGTGACGGCCAGTCAGGCACAGATACGCAGTATTTT CAISDGQSGTDTQYF
. TRBJ2-7 many TRBV20-1 TGCAGTGCCACTAAGGACTACTACGAGCAGTACTTC CSATKDYYEQYF
. TRBJ2-7 few TRBV5-1 TGCGCCAGCAGCTTGGGGGCCAGTTATTCCTACGAGCAGTACTTC CASSLGASYSYEQYF
TRBD2 TRBJ2-1 many TRBV24-1 TGTGCCACCAGTGATCCCCGACTAGCGGGAGGGTCCGGGGATGAGCAGTTCTTC CATSDPRLAGGSGDEQFF
TRBD2 TRBJ2-2 . TRBV20-1 TGCAGTGCTAGAAATGGGGCGGGAGGCGCCGGGGAGCTGTTTTTT CSARNGAGGAGELFF
. TRBJ2-1 . TRBV28 TGTGCCAGCCTATTAGGGGGACTGGCCTACAATGAGCAGTTCTTC CASLLGGLAYNEQFF
. TRBJ2-3 few TRBV24-1 TGTGCCACTTCACCTGGCCCACAGCCGCTGACAGATACGCAGTATTTT CATSPGPQPLTDTQYF
TRBD1 TRBJ1-5 many TRBV2 TGTGCCAGCAGTGACCAGACAGGGGTTAATCAGCCCCAGCATTTT CASSDQTGVNQPQHF
TRBD1 TRBJ1-5 . TRBV19 TGTGCCAGTAGTATGGACAGGGGAAGCAATCAGCCCCAGCATTTT CASSMDRGSNQPQHF
. TRBJ2-3 . TRBV7-8 TGTGCCAGCAGCTTAGCGGGAACCCCAGGGGATACGCAGTATTTT CASSLAGTPGDTQYF
TRBD2 TRBJ2-1 . TRBV7-9 TGTGCCAGCAGCTTTACTAGCGGGAGCATAGGGTACAATGAGCAGTTCTTC CASSFTSGSIGYNEQFF
TRBD2 TRBJ2-7 few TRBV4-3 TGCGCCAGCAGCCAAAGAGCGGGACCCCTCGAGCAGTACTTC CASSQRAGPLEQYF
. TRBJ1-1 . TRBV20-1 TGCAGTGCTATAAAAGGGACCCTTCTAGAGAACACTGAAGCTTTCTTT CSAIKGTLLENTEAFF
. TRBJ2-1 few TRBV6-2/TRBV6-3 TGTGCCAGCAGCTACCCCCGAGGGCCTAGCGGAGGGGGGTACAATGAGCAGTTCTTC CASSYPRGPSGGGYNEQFF
. TRBJ2-7 many TRBV9 TGTGCCAGCAGCGTAGTGGGCCAGGGACCTCTTTACGAGCAGTACTTC CASSVVGQGPLYEQYF
TRBD2 TRBJ2-1 many TRBV5-1 TGCGCCAGCGGCGAGACTAGCGGGAAGGGGAAGGGGGACAATGAGCAGTTCTTC CASGETSGKGKGDNEQFF